This TCR beta chain was sequenced in a study of PD-1 blockade in mismatch repair-deficient tumors. J gave up 1 base and V 5 bases, and 4 bases lay outside the gene matches. The CDR3 covers 14 residues. Germline V gene data show CDR1 as MNHEY and CDR2 as SVGAGI. Profiled with immunoSEQ multiplex PCR; TCRdb holds only in-frame clones, not every one. This sample yields about 39,000 clones, of which 65% to 85% are seen a single time; around 0.99% belongs to the top ten. The starting material was PBMCs, obtained roughly 40 weeks after starting pembrolizumab. The chain links TRBV6-5 to TRBJ1-1; TRBD1 matches 7 bases. This receptor was taken from an adult with mismatch repair-deficient cancer. The CDR3 nucleotides read TGTGCCAGCAGTCCCCGGACAGGGAACACTGAAGCTTTCTTT. Translated: CASSPRTGNTEAFF.